These 10 T cell receptor beta chains were sequenced from one sample in a study of cytomegalovirus exposure and HLA in healthy donors. PCR amplification relied on 60 Vbeta primers (plus 13 Jbeta primers). TCRdb keeps only in-frame clones here, not all; method: immunoSEQ multiplex PCR. The sample totals some 76,000 clones. Sequenced input: PBMCs. The origin of the receptors is a man aged 35-49 years in good health and CMV-seronegative.

J is TRBJ2-2 and V is TRBV5-1; the D is unclear. The CDR3 contains 18 residues. The V gene's germline CDR1 is SGHRS and CDR2 YFSETQ. Trimming removed 0 bases from V and 0 bases from J, with 15 bases in between. CDR3 coding DNA: TGCGCCAGCAGCTTGGCATTTATATGGCAAGCGAACACCGGGGAGCTGTTTTTT. Protein sequence: CASSLAFIWQANTGELFF.

This chain uses TRBV7-2 with TRBJ1-1, with 9 bases aligning to TRBD1. Germline CDR1 SGHTA, CDR2 FQGNSA. The CDR3 spans 15 residues. The trim removed 7 bases at V and 3 bases at J, leaving 9 bases unmatched. The CDR3 here is CASTRDRVDYTEAFF. The DNA of the CDR3 is TGTGCCAGCACCCGGGACAGGGTGGATTACACTGAAGCTTTCTTT. The complete variable domain, with remaining parts taken from reference TRBV7-2 and TRBJ1-1, reads GAGVSQSPSNKVTEKGKDVELRCDPISGHTALYWYRQSLGQGLEFLIYFQGNSAPDKSGLPSDRFSAERTGGSVSTLTIQRTQQEDSAVYLCASTRDRVDYTEAFFGQGTRLTVV.

V gene TRBV5-1 combines with J gene TRBJ1-3, with 8 bases lining up with TRBD1. This CDR3 is built from 17 residues. V dropped 2 bases and J dropped 3; count of bases not matched to a gene: 10. CDR1 and CDR2 from the germline V gene are SGHRS and YFSETQ. CDR3: CASSFETGARFGNTIYF. DNA for the CDR3: TGCGCCAGCAGCTTCGAGACAGGGGCTCGTTTTGGAAACACCATATATTTT.

The J gene is TRBJ1-5, the V gene TRBV28, with TRBD1 identical over 10 bases. Germline CDR1 and CDR2: MDHEN and SYDVKM. The CDR3 is 15 amino acids. V gave up 6 bases and J gave up 4 bases; unmatched junction bases: 6. This CDR3 is CASRGQGLRNQPQHF. The CDR3 DNA follows: TGTGCCAGCAGGGGACAGGGGTTGAGAAATCAGCCCCAGCATTTT.

This sequence joins TRBV12-5 and TRBJ2-1; 9 positions agree with TRBD2. Unmatched junction bases numbered 10, after V lost 4 bases and J lost 9 bases. The length of the CDR3 is 15 residues. The V gene's germline CDR1 is LGHNT and CDR2 FRNRAP. For the CDR3, the DNA is TGTGCTAGTGGTTCCATAGCGGGAGCGGGTAGTGAGCAGTTCTTC. It yields the protein CASGSIAGAGSEQFF.

The V and J genes are TRBV4-1 and TRBJ1-2; 7 bases are a match to TRBD1. From germline, CDR1 is MGHRA and CDR2 YSYEKL. Trimming at V came to 1 base and at J to 4 bases, leaving 9 bases not matched to a gene. The CDR3 loop spans 16 amino acids. For the CDR3, the DNA is TGCGCCAGCAGCCAAGGCCCCTCACAGGGGAGCTATGGCTACACCTTC. Translation gives CASSQGPSQGSYGYTF.

This chain connects TRBV9 to TRBJ2-5; a weak D match, TRBD2 (5 bases). The length of the CDR3 is 13 residues. Trimming left V 2 bases short and J 6 bases short, with 11 bases between. Germline V gene data show CDR1 as SGDLS and CDR2 as YYNGEE. Here the CDR3 DNA reads TGTGCCAGCAGCGTTGGTCGGGAAAAGACCCAGTACTTC. This gives the protein CASSVGREKTQYF.

J is TRBJ2-7 and V is TRBV11-2, with 7 positions matching TRBD1. The CDR3 has 14 residues. Unmatched junction bases numbered 7, after V lost 5 bases and J lost 3 bases. CDR1 and CDR2 from the germline V gene are SGHAT and FQNNGV. The CDR3 protein is CASSMRQGIYEQYF. CDR3 coding DNA: TGTGCCAGCAGCATGAGACAGGGAATCTACGAGCAGTACTTC.

The chain employs TRBV19 and TRBJ2-1; maybe TRBD1 (5 bases). This CDR3 has 15 amino acids. V lost 3 bases, J lost 2 bases, and 11 bases lay in between. The germline V gene has CDR1 LNHDA and CDR2 SQIVND (reference sequence). This CDR3 reads CASSMFQGTYNEQFF. The CDR3 nucleotides are TGTGCCAGTAGTATGTTTCAGGGAACCTACAATGAGCAGTTCTTC.

The rearrangement uses TRBV2 and TRBJ1-6, with D possibly matching TRBD1 (5 bases). The CDR3 consists of 11 residues. V lost 5 bases and J lost 11, with 7 bases in between. Per germline, CDR1 SNHLY and CDR2 FYNNEI. The CDR3 DNA follows: TGTGCCAGCAGTCAGGGCACACCCCTCCACTTT. Its protein product is CASSQGTPLHF.